This record covers a single T cell receptor (beta chain). The sample originates from a study of blood T cell repertoires in COVID-19. V was trimmed by 5 bases and J by 3 bases, leaving 11 bases between them. The CDR3 has 15 residues. Germline V gene sequence: CDR1 SGHAT, CDR2 FQNNGV. Individuals aged roughly 18 to 95 years were recruited from approximately 22 US areas. The assay was immunoSEQ multiplex PCR, and TCRdb's table has in-frame clones only and misses some. This table has approximately 200,000 clones, 80% to 85% appearing once. The chain carries TRBV11-2 and TRBJ2-6; D call uncertain. Sequences were obtained from PBMCs or T cells enriched from blood (not recorded which). This receptor was taken from a middle-aged man who had recovered from COVID-19. The DNA for the CDR3 is TGTGCCAGCAGCCGCGGTAATCATGGGGCCAACGTCCTGACTTTC. It yields the protein CASSRGNHGANVLTF.